This TCR beta chain was sequenced for a study of OX40 agonist ivuxolimab in advanced cancers. Trimming removed 0 bases from V and 9 bases from J, with 19 bases in between. Germline V gene lookup returns CDR1 SGHKS and CDR2 YYEKEE (reference sequence). The CDR3 sequence is 16 residues long. Measured with immunoSEQ multiplex PCR; TCRdb has only the in-frame clones, and not every one. The table has around 76,000 clones, 89% seen once. The origin of this receptor is an adult with an advanced solid tumor such as melanoma, head and neck, liver or kidney cancer. The material sequenced was CD4+ or CD8+ T cells sorted from blood, taken in a trial of the OX40 agonist ivuxolimab. The V and J genes are TRBV5-5 and TRBJ1-5, with D tentatively TRBD1 (5 bases). CDR3 sequence (DNA): TGTGCCAGCAGCTTGGCTTTGAAACAGCTCGGGGGGCCCCAGCATTTT. Protein sequence: CASSLALKQLGGPQHF.